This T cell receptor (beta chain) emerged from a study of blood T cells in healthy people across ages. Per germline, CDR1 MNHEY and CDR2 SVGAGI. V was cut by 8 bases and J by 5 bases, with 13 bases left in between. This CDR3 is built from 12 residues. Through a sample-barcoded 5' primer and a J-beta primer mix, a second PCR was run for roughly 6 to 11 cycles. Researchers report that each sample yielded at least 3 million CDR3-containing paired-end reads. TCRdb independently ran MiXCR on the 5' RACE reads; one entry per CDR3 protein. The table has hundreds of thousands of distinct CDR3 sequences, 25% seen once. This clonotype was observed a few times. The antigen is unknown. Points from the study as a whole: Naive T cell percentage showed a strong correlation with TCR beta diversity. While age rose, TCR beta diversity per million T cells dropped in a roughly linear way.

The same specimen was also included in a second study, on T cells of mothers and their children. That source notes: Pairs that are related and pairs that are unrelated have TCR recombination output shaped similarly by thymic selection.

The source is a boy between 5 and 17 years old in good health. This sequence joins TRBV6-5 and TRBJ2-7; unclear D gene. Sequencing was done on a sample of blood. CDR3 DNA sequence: TGTGCCAGCGCACCAAATATGGACGAGCAGTACTTC. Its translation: CASAPNMDEQYF.